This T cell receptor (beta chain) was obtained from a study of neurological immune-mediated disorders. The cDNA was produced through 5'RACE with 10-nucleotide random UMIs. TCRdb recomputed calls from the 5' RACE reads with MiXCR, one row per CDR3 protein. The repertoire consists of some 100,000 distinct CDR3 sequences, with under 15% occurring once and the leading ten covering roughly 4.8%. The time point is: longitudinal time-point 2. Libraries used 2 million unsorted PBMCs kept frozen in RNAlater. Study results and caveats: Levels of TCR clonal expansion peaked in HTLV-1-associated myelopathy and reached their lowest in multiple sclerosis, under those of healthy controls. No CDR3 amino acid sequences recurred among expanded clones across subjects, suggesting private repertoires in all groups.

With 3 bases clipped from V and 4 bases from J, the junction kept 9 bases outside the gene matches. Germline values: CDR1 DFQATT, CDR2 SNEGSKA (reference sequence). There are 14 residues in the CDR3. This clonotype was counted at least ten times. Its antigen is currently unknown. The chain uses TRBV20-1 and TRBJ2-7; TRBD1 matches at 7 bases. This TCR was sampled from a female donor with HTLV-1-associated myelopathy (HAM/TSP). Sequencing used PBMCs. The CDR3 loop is CSASPTGLGYEQYF. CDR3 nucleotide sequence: TGCAGTGCTAGCCCGACAGGGCTCGGGTACGAGCAGTACTTC.